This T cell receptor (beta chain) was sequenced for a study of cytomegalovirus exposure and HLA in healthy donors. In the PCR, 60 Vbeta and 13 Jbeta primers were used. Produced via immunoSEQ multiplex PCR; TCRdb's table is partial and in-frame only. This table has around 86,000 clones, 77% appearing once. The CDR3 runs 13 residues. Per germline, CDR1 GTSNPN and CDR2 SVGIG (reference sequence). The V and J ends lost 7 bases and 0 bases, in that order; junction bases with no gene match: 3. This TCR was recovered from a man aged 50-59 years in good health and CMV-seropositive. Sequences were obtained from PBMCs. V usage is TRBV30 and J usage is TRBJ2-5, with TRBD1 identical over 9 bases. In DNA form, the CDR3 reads TGTGCCTTGGGGACAGGGTACCAAGAGACCCAGTACTTC. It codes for CALGTGYQETQYF.